The rows below give T cell receptor beta chains drawn from one sample of a study of OX40 agonist ivuxolimab in advanced cancers. The method was immunoSEQ multiplex PCR; TCRdb's version includes in-frame clones alone and lacks a portion of them. The sample lists 55,000 to 65,000 clones, more than 85% occurring once. The sequenced sample was CD4+ or CD8+ T cells sorted from blood, obtained in a trial of the OX40 agonist ivuxolimab. The receptors here all came from an adult with an advanced solid tumor such as melanoma, head and neck, liver or kidney cancer. The CDR3 runs from the conserved cysteine through the conserved F or W. A D gene is named only where the DNA matches it firmly. Not every row has a clone size; where given, it reads once, few, many or a size class.

j_gene: TRBJ1-5; v_gene: TRBV19; d_gene: NA; abundance: NA; CDR3aa: CASSIWGLSNQPQHF; CDR3nt: TGTGCCAGTAGTATCTGGGGTCTTAGCAATCAGCCCCAGCATTTT
j_gene: TRBJ2-3; v_gene: TRBV6-6; d_gene: TRBD2; abundance: NA; CDR3aa: CASSRGLEVPDTQYF; CDR3nt: TGTGCCAGCAGCAGAGGACTAGAAGTCCCAGATACGCAGTATTTT
j_gene: TRBJ2-7; v_gene: TRBV7-8; d_gene: TRBD2; abundance: NA; CDR3aa: CASSLRSGTSVYEQYF; CDR3nt: TGTGCCAGCAGCTTACGGTCCGGGACTAGCGTTTACGAGCAGTACTTC
j_gene: TRBJ1-1; v_gene: TRBV5-6; d_gene: NA; abundance: NA; CDR3aa: CASSLINTEAFF; CDR3nt: TGTGCCAGCAGCCTAATAAACACTGAAGCTTTCTTT
j_gene: TRBJ1-5; v_gene: TRBV7-9; d_gene: TRBD1; abundance: NA; CDR3aa: CATQGDFSQPQHF; CDR3nt: TGTGCCACTCAGGGGGATTTTAGTCAGCCCCAGCATTTT
j_gene: TRBJ2-1; v_gene: TRBV7-6; d_gene: NA; abundance: once; CDR3aa: CASSLSPSSYNEQFF; CDR3nt: TGTGCCAGCAGCTTAAGCCCGAGCTCCTACAATGAGCAGTTCTTC
j_gene: TRBJ2-1; v_gene: TRBV4-1; d_gene: TRBD2; abundance: once; CDR3aa: CASSPPLAGSVNEQFF; CDR3nt: TGCGCCAGCAGCCCCCCCCTAGCGGGGAGTGTCAATGAGCAGTTCTTC
j_gene: TRBJ2-2; v_gene: TRBV9; d_gene: TRBD2; abundance: NA; CDR3aa: CASSVREGGTGELFF; CDR3nt: TGTGCCAGCAGCGTTCGGGAGGGTGGAACCGGGGAGCTGTTTTTT
j_gene: TRBJ2-2; v_gene: TRBV5-1; d_gene: NA; abundance: once; CDR3aa: CASRSAGAGNTGELFF; CDR3nt: TGCGCCAGCAGATCCGCCGGGGCAGGGAACACCGGGGAGCTGTTTTTT
j_gene: TRBJ2-3; v_gene: TRBV30; d_gene: TRBD1; abundance: NA; CDR3aa: CAWSRPGQGFTDTQYF; CDR3nt: TGTGCCTGGAGTCGACCGGGACAGGGATTCACAGATACGCAGTATTTT
j_gene: TRBJ2-5; v_gene: TRBV2; d_gene: NA; abundance: NA; CDR3aa: CASIFGQGQTQYF; CDR3nt: TGTGCCAGCATTTTTGGCCAGGGTCAGACCCAGTACTTC
j_gene: TRBJ2-3; v_gene: TRBV18; d_gene: NA; abundance: NA; CDR3aa: CASSSGSTDTQYF; CDR3nt: TGTGCCAGCTCATCCGGGAGCACAGATACGCAGTATTTT
j_gene: TRBJ1-1; v_gene: TRBV14; d_gene: NA; abundance: NA; CDR3aa: CASSLSLNTEAFF; CDR3nt: TGTGCCAGCAGCCTTTCACTGAACACTGAAGCTTTCTTT
j_gene: TRBJ2-7; v_gene: TRBV19; d_gene: NA; abundance: NA; CDR3aa: CASSPADVYEQYF; CDR3nt: TGTGCCAGTAGTCCGGCTGACGTCTACGAGCAGTACTTC
j_gene: TRBJ2-1; v_gene: TRBV9; d_gene: TRBD2; abundance: once; CDR3aa: CASSVSGAYSYNEQFF; CDR3nt: TGTGCCAGCAGCGTAAGCGGGGCTTACTCCTACAATGAGCAGTTCTTC
j_gene: TRBJ2-3; v_gene: TRBV19; d_gene: NA; abundance: NA; CDR3aa: CASSQTADTQYF; CDR3nt: TGTGCCAGTAGTCAAACGGCCGATACGCAGTATTTT
j_gene: TRBJ1-4; v_gene: TRBV5-6; d_gene: NA; abundance: NA; CDR3aa: CASSFQSWRNEKLFF; CDR3nt: TGTGCCAGCAGCTTCCAGTCCTGGCGGAATGAAAAACTGTTTTTT
j_gene: TRBJ1-1; v_gene: TRBV6-6; d_gene: TRBD1; abundance: NA; CDR3aa: CASSLPGQGGTEAFF; CDR3nt: TGTGCCAGCAGTCTACCGGGACAGGGGGGGACTGAAGCTTTCTTT
j_gene: TRBJ1-1; v_gene: TRBV25-1; d_gene: TRBD1; abundance: NA; CDR3aa: CASETTGVGTEAFF; CDR3nt: TGTGCCAGCGAGACCACAGGGGTGGGGACTGAAGCTTTCTTT
j_gene: TRBJ2-1; v_gene: TRBV7-2; d_gene: NA; abundance: NA; CDR3aa: CASSSAPMAGIGNEQFF; CDR3nt: TGTGCCAGCAGCTCGGCGCCGATGGCTGGGATCGGCAATGAGCAGTTCTTC
j_gene: TRBJ2-3; v_gene: TRBV15; d_gene: NA; abundance: NA; CDR3aa: CATSRAGPDTQYF; CDR3nt: TGTGCCACCAGCAGGGCGGGGCCAGATACGCAGTATTTT
j_gene: TRBJ1-5; v_gene: TRBV5-1; d_gene: NA; abundance: NA; CDR3aa: CASSPVGPHQPQHF; CDR3nt: TGCGCCAGCAGCCCGGTCGGGCCCCATCAGCCCCAGCATTTT
j_gene: TRBJ2-7; v_gene: TRBV2; d_gene: NA; abundance: NA; CDR3aa: CASTGGSSYEQYF; CDR3nt: TGTGCCAGCACAGGGGGGAGCTCCTACGAGCAGTACTTC
j_gene: TRBJ2-7; v_gene: TRBV5-4; d_gene: TRBD1; abundance: NA; CDR3aa: CASRVRGQGFYEQYF; CDR3nt: TGTGCCAGCAGAGTGCGGGGACAGGGTTTCTACGAGCAGTACTTC
j_gene: TRBJ2-7; v_gene: TRBV6-5; d_gene: NA; abundance: once; CDR3aa: CASSYSGSLYEQYF; CDR3nt: TGTGCCAGCAGTTACTCGGGCTCTCTCTACGAGCAGTACTTC
j_gene: TRBJ2-5; v_gene: TRBV19; d_gene: NA; abundance: NA; CDR3aa: CASSRPQRRDQYF; CDR3nt: TGTGCCAGTAGTAGACCCCAGCGGAGGGACCAGTACTTC
j_gene: TRBJ1-1; v_gene: TRBV19; d_gene: NA; abundance: NA; CDR3aa: CASSMRVGSEAFF; CDR3nt: TGTGCCAGTAGTATGAGGGTTGGGAGTGAAGCTTTCTTT
j_gene: TRBJ1-2; v_gene: TRBV30; d_gene: TRBD1; abundance: NA; CDR3aa: CAWSRGTGLGYGYTF; CDR3nt: TGTGCCTGGAGCCGAGGGACAGGGTTGGGCTATGGCTACACCTTC
j_gene: TRBJ2-2; v_gene: TRBV18; d_gene: TRBD2; abundance: once; CDR3aa: CASSPTSAINTGELFF; CDR3nt: TGTGCCAGCTCACCCACTAGCGCAATCAACACCGGGGAGCTGTTTTTT
j_gene: TRBJ1-5; v_gene: TRBV10-2; d_gene: NA; abundance: NA; CDR3aa: CASSDWGESNQPQHF; CDR3nt: TGCGCCAGCAGCGACTGGGGGGAGAGCAATCAGCCCCAGCATTTT
j_gene: TRBJ1-5; v_gene: TRBV27; d_gene: NA; abundance: NA; CDR3aa: CASSLYGPGKDRQPQHF; CDR3nt: TGTGCCAGCAGTTTATACGGACCCGGGAAGGATCGTCAGCCCCAGCATTTT
j_gene: TRBJ2-7; v_gene: TRBV7-8; d_gene: TRBD2; abundance: NA; CDR3aa: CASSAHRGGGPYEQYF; CDR3nt: TGTGCCAGCAGCGCCCATAGGGGCGGGGGGCCCTACGAGCAGTACTTC
j_gene: TRBJ2-3; v_gene: TRBV18; d_gene: NA; abundance: NA; CDR3aa: CASSPGFTDTQYF; CDR3nt: TGTGCCAGCTCACCAGGTTTCACAGATACGCAGTATTTT
j_gene: TRBJ2-4; v_gene: TRBV7-2; d_gene: TRBD1; abundance: NA; CDR3aa: CASSPRTGGVVNIQYF; CDR3nt: TGTGCCAGCAGCCCCCGGACAGGGGGCGTTGTAAACATTCAGTACTTC
j_gene: TRBJ1-1; v_gene: TRBV5-1; d_gene: NA; abundance: NA; CDR3aa: CASSFGVFGNTEAFF; CDR3nt: TGCGCCAGCAGCTTCGGGGTGTTTGGTAACACTGAAGCTTTCTTT
j_gene: TRBJ2-1; v_gene: TRBV10-1; d_gene: NA; abundance: NA; CDR3aa: CASSGGAAGEDEQFF; CDR3nt: TGCGCCAGCAGTGGGGGGGCGGCGGGAGAGGATGAGCAGTTCTTC
j_gene: TRBJ2-2; v_gene: TRBV18; d_gene: TRBD2; abundance: NA; CDR3aa: CASSASGELTGELFF; CDR3nt: TGTGCCAGCTCAGCCAGCGGGGAGCTCACCGGGGAGCTGTTTTTT
j_gene: TRBJ2-7; v_gene: TRBV7-2; d_gene: NA; abundance: NA; CDR3aa: CASSFASLREQYF; CDR3nt: TGTGCCAGCAGCTTTGCTAGTCTACGCGAGCAGTACTTC
j_gene: TRBJ1-4; v_gene: TRBV27; d_gene: NA; abundance: NA; CDR3aa: CASSLRVTEKLFF; CDR3nt: TGTGCCAGCAGTTTAAGGGTGACTGAAAAACTGTTTTTT
j_gene: TRBJ2-5; v_gene: TRBV7-2; d_gene: NA; abundance: NA; CDR3aa: CASSLGASRGQETQYF; CDR3nt: TGTGCCAGCAGCTTAGGGGCTAGCCGGGGGCAAGAGACCCAGTACTTC
j_gene: TRBJ1-1; v_gene: TRBV11-2; d_gene: TRBD1; abundance: NA; CDR3aa: CASSLSTGAEAFF; CDR3nt: TGTGCCAGCAGCTTATCCACAGGGGCAGAAGCTTTCTTT
j_gene: TRBJ1-1; v_gene: TRBV19; d_gene: NA; abundance: NA; CDR3aa: CASSTRYTGKGGTEAFF; CDR3nt: TGTGCCAGTAGTACCCGATACACAGGGAAAGGAGGGACTGAAGCTTTCTTT
j_gene: TRBJ2-1; v_gene: TRBV19; d_gene: NA; abundance: once; CDR3aa: CASKSSYNEQFF; CDR3nt: TGTGCCAGTAAGAGCTCCTACAATGAGCAGTTCTTC
j_gene: TRBJ2-1; v_gene: TRBV7-9; d_gene: TRBD2; abundance: NA; CDR3aa: CASTTGGLAFGEQFF; CDR3nt: TGTGCCAGCACCACAGGAGGACTAGCGTTCGGTGAGCAGTTCTTC
j_gene: TRBJ1-4; v_gene: TRBV13; d_gene: NA; abundance: NA; CDR3aa: CASSLTRGGREKLFF; CDR3nt: TGTGCCAGCAGCTTAACGAGGGGAGGTCGGGAAAAACTGTTTTTT
j_gene: TRBJ2-3; v_gene: TRBV10-3; d_gene: TRBD2; abundance: NA; CDR3aa: CAISESDLAGGTDTQYF; CDR3nt: TGTGCCATCAGTGAGTCGGATCTAGCGGGAGGAACAGATACGCAGTATTTT
j_gene: TRBJ1-1; v_gene: TRBV7-9; d_gene: NA; abundance: few; CDR3aa: CASSLVSGLGTEAFF; CDR3nt: TGTGCCAGCAGCTTAGTGTCGGGACTGGGCACTGAAGCTTTCTTT
j_gene: TRBJ2-7; v_gene: TRBV18; d_gene: NA; abundance: NA; CDR3aa: CASSLSAYSLGEQYF; CDR3nt: TGTGCCAGCTCACTTAGCGCGTACTCCTTGGGGGAGCAGTACTTC
j_gene: TRBJ1-5; v_gene: TRBV30; d_gene: NA; abundance: once; CDR3aa: CAWSLGEPQHF; CDR3nt: TGTGCCTGGAGCCTGGGGGAGCCCCAGCATTTT